The rows below give T cell receptor beta chains drawn from one sample of a study of identifying expanded T cells in peripheral blood. Profiling relied on immunoSEQ multiplex PCR, and the TCRdb table lists in-frame clones only, not all of them. The data contain some 95,000 clones, 88% of them singletons. The sample was blood. Receptors originate from a person aged 18 to 70 in good health. CDR3s include the opening cysteine and the closing phenylalanine or tryptophan. D genes are given only for firm matches. Only part of the rows carry a size: once, few, many, or a class if the clone is expanded.

CASSQAIGFYGYTF	TGTGCCAGCAGCCAAGCCATAGGGTTCTATGGCTACACCTTC	NA	TRBJ1-2	TRBV4-2	NA
CASSVGGPYGYTF	TGTGCCAGCAGCGTAGGAGGACCTTATGGCTACACCTTC	NA	TRBJ1-2	TRBV9	once
CASSQEGPQGTAIYGYTF	TGCGCCAGCAGCCAAGAAGGACCTCAAGGAACTGCTATATATGGCTACACCTTC	NA	TRBJ1-2	TRBV4-1	NA
CASSLTQAVGFGYTF	TGTGCCAGCAGCTTGACACAGGCGGTAGGGTTTGGATACACCTTC	NA	TRBJ1-2	TRBV5-5	few
CASSKEGWNTEAFF	TGCGCCAGCAGCAAGGAAGGCTGGAACACTGAAGCTTTCTTT	NA	TRBJ1-1	TRBV5-1	NA
CASSPDGGTEAFF	TGTGCCAGCAGCCCCGATGGCGGCACTGAAGCTTTCTTT	NA	TRBJ1-1	TRBV4-2	NA
CASSEYGLGETQYF	TGTGCCAGCAGTGAGTACGGATTGGGAGAGACCCAGTACTTC	NA	TRBJ2-5	TRBV2	NA
CASSLTSGAGHTQYF	TGTGCCAGCAGCCTAACTAGCGGGGCGGGCCATACGCAGTATTTT	TRBD2	TRBJ2-3	TRBV14	NA
CASSLGATTDTQYF	TGTGCCAGCAGCTTAGGTGCCACCACAGATACGCAGTATTTT	NA	TRBJ2-3	TRBV7-2	NA
CASSLAATNEKLFF	TGTGCCAGCAGCTTGGCGGCAACTAATGAAAAACTGTTTTTT	NA	TRBJ1-4	TRBV7-9	once
CASSQEWSSGANVLTF	TGCGCCAGCAGCCAAGAGTGGAGCTCTGGGGCCAACGTCCTGACTTTC	NA	TRBJ2-6	TRBV4-1	NA
CSGGQAGHTEAFF	TGCAGCGGTGGACAGGCGGGGCACACTGAAGCTTTCTTT	TRBD1	TRBJ1-1	TRBV29-1	NA
CASSWGDRGRPEAFF	TGTGCCAGCAGTTGGGGGGACAGGGGGAGGCCTGAAGCTTTCTTT	TRBD1	TRBJ1-1	TRBV6-5	NA
CASSLNSYNEQFF	TGTGCCAGCAGCTTGAACTCCTACAATGAGCAGTTCTTC	NA	TRBJ2-1	TRBV7-2	NA
CASSYEDRTYGYTF	TGTGCCAGCAGTTACGAGGACAGAACCTATGGCTACACCTTC	NA	TRBJ1-2	TRBV6-5	once
CASSQEGGYGYTF	TGTGCCAGCAGCCAAGAAGGGGGGTATGGCTACACCTTC	NA	TRBJ1-2	TRBV4-2	NA
CASSLVGRGVDYGYTF	TGTGCCAGCAGCTTGGTGGGCAGGGGAGTAGACTATGGCTACACCTTC	NA	TRBJ1-2	TRBV5-6	NA
CSVVEGDHTEAFF	TGCAGCGTTGTTGAAGGTGATCACACTGAAGCTTTCTTT	NA	TRBJ1-1	TRBV29-1	NA
CASSTQLQGYTEAFF	TGTGCCAGCAGCACACAGCTACAGGGCTACACTGAAGCTTTCTTT	NA	TRBJ1-1	TRBV7-9	NA
CAWSVAYEQYF	TGTGCCTGGAGTGTGGCCTACGAGCAGTACTTC	NA	TRBJ2-7	TRBV30	NA
CASSWGQGRFNYGYTF	TGTGCCAGCAGCTGGGGACAGGGAAGGTTTAACTATGGCTACACCTTC	TRBD1	TRBJ1-2	TRBV7-6	once
CASSPFVGSTDTQYF	TGTGCCAGCAGCCCGTTTGTGGGTAGCACAGATACGCAGTATTTT	NA	TRBJ2-3	TRBV11-3	once
CASSPRTGLNEQFF	TGTGCCAGTAGTCCCCGGACAGGGCTCAATGAGCAGTTCTTC	TRBD1	TRBJ2-1	TRBV19	NA
CASSRQGGEQYF	TGTGCCAGCAGCCGACAGGGCGGGGAGCAGTACTTC	TRBD1	TRBJ2-7	TRBV6-5	NA
CASSFRGTDTQYF	TGCGCCAGCAGCTTCCGTGGCACAGATACGCAGTATTTT	NA	TRBJ2-3	TRBV5-1	NA
CASSPDSPNQPQHF	TGCGCCAGCAGCCCAGACAGCCCGAATCAGCCCCAGCATTTT	NA	TRBJ1-5	TRBV5-1	NA
CASSLRGRAKNIQYF	TGTGCCAGCAGCTTGAGAGGAAGAGCCAAAAACATTCAGTACTTC	NA	TRBJ2-4	TRBV7-8	NA
CASSIGGNTEAFF	TGTGCCAGTAGTATAGGAGGGAACACTGAAGCTTTCTTT	NA	TRBJ1-1	TRBV19	NA
CASSFQGGSEQYF	TGTGCCAGCAGCTTCCAGGGGGGCAGCGAGCAGTACTTC	NA	TRBJ2-7	TRBV13	NA
CAWRKTLNAEAFF	TGTGCCTGGAGGAAGACCTTAAACGCTGAAGCTTTCTTT	NA	TRBJ1-1	TRBV30	NA
CASRRTGTEAEAFF	TGTGCCAGCAGACGCACTGGGACAGAGGCTGAAGCTTTCTTT	TRBD1	TRBJ1-1	TRBV13	NA
CASLQGGRGSTNEKLFF	TGTGCCAGTCTACAGGGAGGCAGGGGGTCAACTAATGAAAAACTGTTTTTT	TRBD1	TRBJ1-4	TRBV19	NA
CASSLTGSGEAFF	TGTGCCAGCAGCTTAACTGGGAGCGGTGAAGCTTTCTTT	NA	TRBJ1-1	TRBV7-2	NA
CASSEALSNQPQHF	TGTGCCAGCAGTGAAGCTCTCAGTAATCAGCCCCAGCATTTT	NA	TRBJ1-5	TRBV6-1	NA
CASSPTWHEQFF	TGTGCCAGCAGCCCCACATGGCATGAGCAGTTCTTC	NA	TRBJ2-1	TRBV7-8	NA
CASSLGENTEAFF	TGTGCCAGCAGCTTGGGGGAAAACACTGAAGCTTTCTTT	NA	TRBJ1-1	TRBV5-6	once
CATSRGSYNEQFF	TGCGCCACCAGTAGGGGATCCTACAATGAGCAGTTCTTC	NA	TRBJ2-1	TRBV5-1	NA
CASSLEGNSYNEQFF	TGCGCCAGCAGCTTGGAGGGCAACTCCTACAATGAGCAGTTCTTC	NA	TRBJ2-1	TRBV5-1	NA
CASGLYTSGLNEQFF	TGTGCTAGTGGTTTGTACACTAGCGGTCTCAATGAGCAGTTCTTC	TRBD2	TRBJ2-1	TRBV12-5	NA
CASSSPSSEPETNNEQFF	TGTGCCAGCAGCTCACCCTCCTCGGAGCCCGAAACTAACAATGAGCAGTTCTTC	NA	TRBJ2-1	TRBV7-9	NA
CASSIDRNTEAFF	TGCGCCAGCAGTATCGACCGGAACACTGAAGCTTTCTTT	NA	TRBJ1-1	TRBV10-2	NA
CASSLDSPSYEQYF	TGTGCCAGCAGCTTAGATTCTCCCTCCTACGAGCAGTACTTC	NA	TRBJ2-7	TRBV7-8	NA
CASSAQVGYGYTF	TGTGCCAGCAGCGCGCAAGTCGGCTATGGCTACACCTTC	NA	TRBJ1-2	TRBV14	NA
CASSDGSYGYTF	TGTGCCAGCAGTGACGGGAGCTATGGCTACACCTTC	NA	TRBJ1-2	TRBV6-4	NA
CASSQPRDRDNEQFF	TGTGCCAGCAGCCAACCTCGGGACAGGGACAATGAGCAGTTCTTC	TRBD1	TRBJ2-1	TRBV4-2	NA
CASSERRFDSELYF	TGTGCCAGCAGTGAAAGGAGGTTCGACAGTGAACTGTACTTC	NA	TRBJ2-5	TRBV2	once
CASSEGSWGAGTGELFF	TGTGCCAGCAGTGAAGGGTCGTGGGGGGCAGGCACCGGGGAGCTGTTTTTT	NA	TRBJ2-2	TRBV6-1	NA
CASSWDSSYEQYF	TGCGCCAGCAGCTGGGACAGCTCCTACGAGCAGTACTTC	TRBD1	TRBJ2-7	TRBV5-1	NA